This T cell receptor (beta chain) was observed in a study of cytomegalovirus exposure and HLA in healthy donors. Study-level points and caveats: Most TCR beta V segments were productive about 87% or about 30% of the time in an earlier analysis. The classifier reportedly diagnosed cytomegalovirus status with high specificity and sensitivity. Reports indicate that TCR beta sequences accurately predicted the HLA-A and HLA-B alleles of most subjects.

This clone was detected ten times or more. As yet, its antigen is unknown. Primers: 60 Vbeta forward and 13 Jbeta reverse. Produced via immunoSEQ multiplex PCR; TCRdb's table is partial and in-frame only. The table shows 140,000 to 150,000 clones, with about 80% occurring only once. Trimming took 6 bases from V and 6 from J; bases not matched to a gene: 6. The length of the CDR3 is 14 residues. Per germline, CDR1 MNHNS and CDR2 SASEGT. Donors consisted of healthy bone marrow donors. The chain uses TRBV6-1 and TRBJ1-5; the match to TRBD1 covers 9 bases. The receptor's source is a man aged 35 to 55 in good health and CMV-seronegative. Sequencing used PBMCs. CDR3 nucleotide sequence: TGTGCCAGCAGAGCTGACAGGGGGGGTCAGCCCCAGCATTTT. Translated, it gives CASRADRGGQPQHF.